The 30 T cell receptor beta chains below were found in one sample sequenced in a study of technical replicates of blood from a few donors. Clones were sequenced by immunoSEQ multiplex PCR, and TCRdb holds only the in-frame ones, with some missing. Of tens of thousands of clones detected, 95% to 97% appear once; the ten largest clones hold around 0.2%. Material for sequencing was T cells isolated from PBMCs. These receptors originate from a human donor in good health.

The gene calls are TRBV9 and TRBJ2-7; 7 positions agree with TRBD1. From germline, CDR1 is SGDLS and CDR2 YYNGEE. After removal of 1 base from V and 3 bases from J, the junction contained 19 bases not matched to a gene. CDR3 length: 19 amino acids. CDR3 sequence reads: CASSVSDISIGDRDYEQYF. CDR3 DNA sequence: TGTGCCAGCAGCGTATCAGACATTTCGATAGGAGACAGGGACTACGAGCAGTACTTC.

The chain is built from TRBV5-4 and TRBJ2-3; 10 positions match TRBD2. The CDR3 runs to 16 residues. V shed 0 bases, J shed 3 bases, and the junction held 4 bases outside the gene matches. CDR1 and CDR2 (germline): SGHNT, YYREEE (reference sequence). The CDR3 DNA reads as TGTGCCAGCAGCTTGGCACTAGCGGGGAGAACAGATACGCAGTATTTT. Its protein product is CASSLALAGRTDTQYF.

In this sample, this clone turned up once. V and J are TRBV6-1 and TRBJ1-4, with 7 positions matching TRBD1. The J segment lost 5 bases and the V segment lost 6 bases, leaving 9 bases of the junction unmatched. This CDR3 is 15 amino acids long. Germline V gene sequence: CDR1 MNHNS, CDR2 SASEGT. The CDR3 nucleotides are TGTGCCAGCAGCGCCGGGACAGCCCTAAATGAAAAACTGTTTTTT. It encodes CASSAGTALNEKLFF.

Here the CDR3 reads CASSPLGGDEQFF. For the CDR3, the DNA is TGTGCCAGCAGCCCTTTGGGCGGGGATGAGCAGTTCTTC. The V and J genes are TRBV14 and TRBJ2-1; a weak D match, TRBD2 (6 bases). V gave up 4 bases and J gave up 8 bases, with 12 bases separating them. CDR1 is SGHDN and CDR2 is FVKESK in the germline V gene. The CDR3 contains 13 residues.

The rearrangement links TRBV28 to TRBJ1-2; 7 bases match TRBD1. Germline CDR1 reads MDHEN; CDR2 reads SYDVKM. Germline trimming cut 8 bases from V and 0 bases from J; bases unmatched to any gene: 18. This CDR3 spans 18 amino acids. The CDR3 DNA reads as TGTGCCAGCGAACGCGGGGACAGAAGATTTTACTCTAACTATGGCTACACCTTC. Translation gives CASERGDRRFYSNYGYTF.

J is TRBJ1-6 and V is TRBV11-3, with D possibly matching TRBD1 (5 bases). The CDR3 is 17 amino acids. Deletions cut 5 bases from V and 7 bases from J, with 21 bases between. CDR1 and CDR2 (germline): SGHNT, YENEEA. The CDR3 DNA is TGTGCCAGCAGCCCCATATGGGGCCCCGACGGGAATTCACCCCTCCACTTT. Translating gives CASSPIWGPDGNSPLHF. Looking up the rest from reference TRBV11-3 and TRBJ1-6 gives the full variable domain: EAGVVQSPRYKIIEKKQPVAFWCNPISGHNTLYWYLQNLGQGPELLIRYENEEAVDDSQLPKDRFSAERLKGVDSTLKIQPAELGDSAVYLCASSPIWGPDGNSPLHFGNGTRLTVT.

The chain is built from TRBV9 and TRBJ2-5, with D perhaps matching TRBD1 (6 bases). This CDR3 comprises 16 residues. V lost 3 bases and J lost 0, with 15 bases in between. The germline gives CDR1 SGDLS, CDR2 YYNGEE. This CDR3 reads CASSAGDTEYQETQYF. The DNA for the CDR3 is TGTGCCAGCAGCGCCGGGGACACAGAGTACCAAGAGACCCAGTACTTC.

This chain's CDR3 is CASSQLNTGHQSHTNEKLFF. CDR3 coding DNA: TGCGCCAGCAGCCAGCTAAATACGGGACACCAATCGCACACTAATGAAAAACTGTTTTTT. The chain has TRBV4-1 and TRBJ1-4; possible D gene TRBD1, 6 bases. Trimming took off 3 bases at V and 2 bases at J, with 25 bases between the two ends. The CDR3 length is 20 residues. CDR1 is MGHRA and CDR2 is YSYEKL in the germline V gene.

The chain recombines TRBV12-5 with TRBJ2-2, with 10 bases identical to TRBD1. V gave up 4 bases and J gave up 7 bases; unmatched junction bases: 3. Germline loops: CDR1 LGHNT, CDR2 FRNRAP. This CDR3 is built from 14 residues. As DNA, the CDR3 is TGTGCTAGTGGTTGGGGACAGGGGATCGGGGAGCTGTTTTTT. Protein product: CASGWGQGIGELFF.

J is TRBJ1-4 and V is TRBV6-5; D uncertain. Deletions cut 5 bases from V and 5 bases from J, with 9 bases between. The CDR3 extends over 13 amino acids. The germline gives CDR1 MNHEY, CDR2 SVGAGI. CDR3 DNA sequence: TGTGCCAGCAGTCGAGGTGGGAATGAAAAACTGTTTTTT. This codes for CASSRGGNEKLFF.

The genes are TRBV20-1 and TRBJ1-2; D remains unclear. The CDR3 totals 11 residues. CDR1 is DFQATT and CDR2 is SNEGSKA in the germline V gene (reference sequence). Trimming removed 6 bases from V and 1 base from J, with 6 bases in between. The CDR3 region has the DNA TGCAGTGCCCGTAATAACTATGGCTACACCTTC. Translation gives CSARNNYGYTF.

The chain employs TRBV7-9 and TRBJ2-7, with 15 bases fitting TRBD2. J was trimmed by 3 bases and V by 4 bases; bases with no gene match: 4. From germline, CDR1 is SEHNR and CDR2 FQNEAQ (reference sequence). The CDR3 has 16 amino acids. The CDR3 DNA reads as TGTGCCAGCAGCTCCGGGACTAGCGGGAGGTTCTACGAGCAGTACTTC. This encodes CASSSGTSGRFYEQYF.

The rearrangement uses TRBV4-1 and TRBJ1-3; maybe TRBD1 (6 bases). Germline V CDR1 and CDR2: MGHRA, YSYEKL. The germline V and J ends were trimmed by 0 bases and 12 bases, with 18 bases remaining between them. The CDR3 runs to 15 residues. The CDR3: CASSQDRGSPQGIYF. Here the CDR3 DNA reads TGCGCCAGCAGCCAAGACAGGGGATCGCCGCAGGGCATATATTTT.

The count of this clone is one. The chain carries TRBV4-2 and TRBJ2-2; tentative D call: TRBD1 (5 bases). CDR1 LGHNA and CDR2 YNFKEQ come from the germline V gene. Trimming cost V 4 bases and J 3 bases, with 9 bases left between them. There are 14 residues in the CDR3. Written as DNA, the CDR3 is TGTGCCAGCAGCCCTAGGGGCGACACCGGGGAGCTGTTTTTT. Protein: CASSPRGDTGELFF.

The V gene is TRBV6-1, the J gene TRBJ2-7, with a weak D call TRBD2 (6 bases). This CDR3 has 15 amino acids. Deletions cut 4 bases from V and 0 bases from J, with 13 bases between. CDR1 and CDR2 from the germline V gene are MNHNS and SASEGT. CDR3 nucleotides: TGTGCCAGCAGTGCGGGGGTCTCCATCTCCTACGAGCAGTACTTC. Its translation: CASSAGVSISYEQYF.

The gene calls are TRBV6-1 and TRBJ1-2; D is ambiguous. Trimming removed 3 bases from V and 4 bases from J, with 12 bases in between. The CDR3 length is 14 residues. Germline loops: CDR1 MNHNS, CDR2 SASEGT. The CDR3 coding sequence is TGTGCCAGCAGTGACTTACTAGACACCTATGGCTACACCTTC. Translation: CASSDLLDTYGYTF.

The chain joins TRBV19 to TRBJ1-5; perhaps TRBD1 as D (6 bases). The CDR3 has 14 amino acids. Germline assignment: CDR1 LNHDA and CDR2 SQIVND (reference sequence). With 7 bases removed from V and 11 bases from J, the gap between germline ends came to 21 bases. The CDR3 sequence: CASIAQGPTGTQHF. The CDR3 region has the DNA TGTGCCAGTATAGCTCAGGGCCCCACAGGGACCCAGCATTTT. Together with reference TRBV19 and TRBJ1-5, the CDR3 gives the full variable domain: DGGITQSPKYLFRKEGQNVTLSCEQNLNHDAMYWYRQDPGQGLRLIYYSQIVNDFQKGDIAEGYSVSREKKESFPLTVTSAQKNPTAFYLCASIAQGPTGTQHFGDGTRLSIL.

The chain uses TRBV11-2 and TRBJ2-3; TRBD2 matches 7 bases. The CDR3 covers 15 residues. The J segment lost 1 base and the V segment lost 2 bases, leaving 3 bases of the junction unmatched. Germline V CDR1 and CDR2: SGHAT, FQNNGV. The CDR3 DNA sequence: TGTGCCAGCAGCTTAAGCGCGGGAGGCACAGATACGCAGTATTTT. Encoded protein: CASSLSAGGTDTQYF.

CDR3 DNA: TGTGCCAGCAGTTTATCTAGCGGGACTAGCACAGATACGCAGTATTTT. The encoded protein is CASSLSSGTSTDTQYF. This chain uses TRBV27 with TRBJ2-3, with 8 bases identical to TRBD2. The germline gives CDR1 MNHEY, CDR2 SMNVEV (reference sequence). V gave up 0 bases and J gave up 0 bases; unmatched junction bases: 2. The CDR3 totals 16 residues.

This sequence joins TRBV19 and TRBJ1-1; possible D gene TRBD1, 5 bases. With 7 bases removed from V and 10 bases from J, the gap between germline ends came to 16 bases. Germline V gene lookup returns CDR1 LNHDA and CDR2 SQIVND (reference sequence). This CDR3 has 12 residues. The CDR3 region has the DNA TGTGCCAGTAAAAGTGGGCAGGGCCGAGCTTTCTTT. Encoded protein: CASKSGQGRAFF.

The rearrangement links TRBV2 to TRBJ2-1, with D possibly TRBD1 on 5 matching bases. Trimming stripped 8 bases from V and 3 bases from J, with 17 bases between. The CDR3 is 15 residues long. Germline loops: CDR1 SNHLY, CDR2 FYNNEI. CDR3 amino acids: CASLEAGFGYNEQFF. CDR3 in DNA: TGTGCCAGCCTTGAGGCAGGGTTCGGCTACAATGAGCAGTTCTTC. The full variable domain, with the rest looked up from reference TRBV2 and TRBJ2-1, is EPEVTQTPSHQVTQMGQEVILRCVPISNHLYFYWYRQILGQKVEFLVSFYNNEISEKSEIFDDQFSVERPDGSNFTLKIRSTKLEDSAMYFCASLEAGFGYNEQFFGPGTRLTVL.

V and J are TRBV6-5 and TRBJ2-5; D remains ambiguous. The V end lost 3 bases, the J end lost 4 bases, and 12 bases lay between the germline ends. Germline V gene lookup returns CDR1 MNHEY and CDR2 SVGAGI. The CDR3 totals 14 residues. The CDR3 nucleotides are TGTGCCAGCAGTTATGTACAGCCCCCAGAGACCCAGTACTTC. Translated: CASSYVQPPETQYF.

In its sample, this clone was seen once. The chain links TRBV2 to TRBJ2-7; D is perhaps TRBD1 (5 bases). The germline V and J ends were trimmed by 0 bases and 6 bases, with 15 bases remaining between them. The CDR3 extends over 15 amino acids. Germline V gene data show CDR1 as SNHLY and CDR2 as FYNNEI. The CDR3 bases are TGTGCCAGCAGTGAAGCCTGGACATACTTCTGCGAGCAGTACTTC. Protein product: CASSEAWTYFCEQYF.

This sequence joins TRBV5-1 and TRBJ1-1, with D perhaps matching TRBD1 (6 bases). Trimming left V 4 bases short and J 10 bases short, with 14 bases between. The CDR3 sequence is 12 residues long. Germline CDR1 is SGHRS and CDR2 is YFSETQ. CDR3 loop: CASSNGQFRAFF. The CDR3 DNA reads as TGCGCCAGCAGCAACGGACAGTTTCGAGCTTTCTTT.

The chain has TRBV28 and TRBJ1-2; 7 nucleotides align to TRBD1. Looked up from germline, CDR1 is MDHEN and CDR2 is SYDVKM. V lost 6 bases and J lost 4; bases outside the gene matches: 17. CDR3 length: 17 residues. The CDR3 nucleotides are TGTGCCAGCAGCTCCTATAAAACCCCGGACAGGCTCTATGGCTACACCTTC. Its translation is CASSSYKTPDRLYGYTF.

The chain uses TRBV6-1 and TRBJ2-1; TRBD2 agrees at 7 bases. The J segment lost 2 bases and the V segment lost 6 bases, leaving 4 bases of the junction unmatched. CDR1 is MNHNS and CDR2 is SASEGT in the germline V gene. The CDR3 loop spans 14 amino acids. The CDR3 nucleotides are TGTGCCAGCAGCAGTGGACTAGCCTACAATGAGCAGTTCTTC. Its translation is CASSSGLAYNEQFF.

The chain couples TRBV15 to TRBJ2-5; no firm D call. This CDR3 is 13 amino acids long. The germline V and J ends were trimmed by 0 bases and 2 bases, with 4 bases remaining between them. In germline, CDR1 is LNHNV, CDR2 YYDKDF (reference sequence). DNA for the CDR3: TGTGCCACCAGCAGAGATTATCAAGAGACCCAGTACTTC. Translating gives CATSRDYQETQYF.

V is TRBV6-5 and J is TRBJ2-1, with D uncertain. V was cut by 3 bases and J by 10 bases, with 10 bases left in between. The CDR3 covers 12 residues. Germline CDR1 MNHEY, CDR2 SVGAGI. CDR3 DNA: TGTGCCAGCAGTTATTCAGGCTGGGAGCAGTTCTTC. Its protein product is CASSYSGWEQFF.

The chain couples TRBV10-1 to TRBJ2-2; 8 bases align to TRBD2. The junction had 3 bases not matched to a gene; V was cut back by 4 bases and J by 5 bases. The CDR3 loop spans 14 amino acids. Germline-derived CDR1 and CDR2 are WNHNN and SYGVQD (reference sequence). The CDR3 spells CASSGAGGTGELFF. Here the CDR3 DNA reads TGCGCCAGCAGTGGCGCGGGGGGTACCGGGGAGCTGTTTTTT.

The J gene is TRBJ1-2, the V gene TRBV28, with D perhaps TRBD1 (6 bases). The CDR3 is 16 amino acids. Trimming shortened V by 7 bases and J by 4 bases, and 22 bases separated the two germline ends. The germline V gene encodes CDR1 MDHEN and CDR2 SYDVKM. DNA of the CDR3: TGTGCCAGCACCATTTTACGGGGGGGGCAGAGCTATGGCTACACCTTC. It translates to CASTILRGGQSYGYTF.